The clone carrying this TCR beta chain was picked up a small number of times. Study processing details: The authors estimated nucleated cell counts from reference gene primer amplification. Profiled with immunoSEQ multiplex PCR; TCRdb holds only in-frame clones, not every one. V, J and clone size reflect that table, while D and trimming were determined from the DNA. In the table there are fewer than 75,000 clones, 89% of which are singletons. The CDR3 spans 14 residues. CDR1 SNHLY and CDR2 FYNNEI come from the germline V gene. Trimming left V 1 base short and J 0 bases short, with 6 bases between. This sample was taken from a study of blood T cell repertoires in COVID-19.

The chain recombines TRBV2 with TRBJ1-2, with D perhaps TRBD1 (6 bases). The sequencing sample was made of peripheral blood. The sequence came from an elderly man with acute or convalescent COVID-19. The CDR3 nucleotides are TGTGCCAGCAGTGAAGGGACAGCTAACTATGGCTACACCTTC. Protein sequence: CASSEGTANYGYTF.